Each of the 2 T cell receptor beta chains below was sequenced from the same sample in a study of blood T cell repertoires in COVID-19. Using immunoSEQ multiplex PCR, the repertoire was profiled, and TCRdb retains in-frame clones only, with some absent. The sample has 350,000 to 450,000 clones, roughly 87% seen once. The sequencing input was PBMCs or T cells enriched from blood (not recorded which). These TCRs come from a woman between 45 and 60 years old who had recovered from COVID-19.

This clone was counted once. V is TRBV18 and J is TRBJ1-4; unclear D gene. This CDR3 has 16 amino acids. V lost 0 bases and J lost 8, with 16 bases in between. Per germline, CDR1 KGHSH and CDR2 LQKENI. CDR3 region: CASSPPGVLSGEKLFF. The DNA of the CDR3 is TGTGCCAGCTCACCACCGGGAGTGTTGTCGGGGGAAAAACTGTTTTTT.

The V and J genes are TRBV6-5 and TRBJ2-5; D is undetermined. From germline, CDR1 is MNHEY and CDR2 SVGAGI. CDR3 length: 10 residues. Trimming took 8 bases from V and 5 from J, leaving 6 bases between them. The chain's CDR3 is CASQRETQYF. Written as DNA, the CDR3 is TGTGCCAGCCAACGGGAGACCCAGTACTTC.